Sequencing of this T cell receptor beta chain was carried out in a study of blood T cell repertoires in COVID-19. Study as a whole: Samples representing acute and convalescent COVID-19 were sourced from the United States, Italy and Spain. Sources were T cells, B-cell-depleted T cells, or PBMCs; the material itself was cDNA or gDNA.

Germline values: CDR1 SEHNR, CDR2 FQNEAQ (reference sequence). After removal of 5 bases from V and 2 bases from J, the junction contained 16 bases not matched to a gene. The CDR3 runs to 18 residues. Original handling: Counts of nucleated cells, estimated from reference gene primer amplification, were obtained. Sequenced by immunoSEQ multiplex PCR; TCRdb stores in-frame clones only, minus some. V and J calls plus clone size are reproduced from that table; the DNA served to infer D and trimming. Of over 14,000 clones listed, roughly 70% are singletons. This chain links TRBV7-9 with TRBJ2-7; TRBD1 matches 9 bases. The sample taken for sequencing was peripheral blood. The clonotype originates from a man aged 60-69 years with acute or convalescent COVID-19. CDR3 amino acids: CASSGTGTGKGWPYEQYF. In DNA, the CDR3 is TGTGCCAGCAGCGGGACCGGGACAGGGAAGGGTTGGCCCTACGAGCAGTACTTC.